This T cell receptor beta chain comes out of a study of blood T cell repertoires in COVID-19. TCRdb keeps only in-frame clones here, not all; method: immunoSEQ multiplex PCR. The sample carries 170,000 or so clones, roughly 83% recorded once. Germline-derived CDR1 and CDR2 are LGHDT and YNNKEL (reference sequence). V was pared by 5 bases and J by 2 bases, with 9 bases of the junction left unmatched. CDR3 size: 16 residues. This chain links TRBV3-1 (or the pseudogene TRBV3-2) with TRBJ2-5, with 9 positions matching TRBD2. Sequences were obtained from peripheral blood. This TCR came from a young man with active or convalescent COVID-19. In nucleotides, the CDR3 is TGTGCCAGCAGCACGCGACTAGCGGAAATACAAGAGACCCAGTACTTC. Protein sequence: CASSTRLAEIQETQYF.